The rows below give T cell receptor beta chains drawn from one sample of a study of metastatic and nonmetastatic thyroid tumors. TCRdb re-called clones from the PCR reads using MiXCR. The sample shows 45,000 to 55,000 clones, about 22% of them seen only once. The sample was blood. These receptors originate from a male donor with papillary thyroid cancer or a benign thyroid nodule (not recorded which). Some clones in this sample may be carry-over from other donors' samples. Each CDR3 is given with its conserved first and last residue. Each record gives: D gene, V gene, J gene, clone size, CDR3 protein, CDR3 DNA. D genes are given only for firm matches. Not all rows give a size; the values are once, few, many and, for expanded clones, a class.

D gene: NA
V gene: TRBV9
J gene: TRBJ2-5
clone size: many
CDR3 protein: CASSTPHGEGPSLTQYF
CDR3 DNA: TGTGCCAGCAGCACCCCCCATGGCGAGGGGCCGTCACTGACCCAGTACTTC

D gene: NA
V gene: TRBV6-4
J gene: TRBJ2-6
clone size: NA
CDR3 protein: CASSPGPGANVLTF
CDR3 DNA: TGTGCCAGCAGTCCGGGCCCTGGGGCCAACGTCCTGACTTTC

D gene: NA
V gene: TRBV11-3
J gene: TRBJ2-6
clone size: many
CDR3 protein: CASSGTGTGANVLTF
CDR3 DNA: TGTGCCAGCAGCGGTACAGGGACCGGGGCCAACGTCCTGACTTTC

D gene: TRBD2
V gene: TRBV3-1
J gene: TRBJ2-5
clone size: many
CDR3 protein: CASSQSFLAGGGETQYF
CDR3 DNA: TGTGCCAGCAGCCAATCTTTTCTAGCGGGAGGAGGAGAGACCCAGTACTTC

D gene: NA
V gene: TRBV4-1
J gene: TRBJ2-7
clone size: many
CDR3 protein: CASSQGVGNNYEQYF
CDR3 DNA: TGCGCCAGCAGCCAAGGGGTAGGGAACAACTACGAGCAGTACTTC

D gene: NA
V gene: TRBV6-1
J gene: TRBJ1-4
clone size: many
CDR3 protein: CASSHRDPRQEKLFF
CDR3 DNA: TGTGCCAGCAGTCACCGGGACCCCAGGCAAGAAAAACTGTTTTTT

D gene: TRBD1
V gene: TRBV6-5
J gene: TRBJ1-2
clone size: many
CDR3 protein: CASSYRTVSARQGVINYGYTF
CDR3 DNA: TGTGCCAGCAGTTACCGTACCGTCTCCGCGAGACAGGGGGTAATTAACTATGGCTACACCTTC

D gene: NA
V gene: TRBV3-1
J gene: TRBJ2-2
clone size: many
CDR3 protein: CASSQRVGELFF
CDR3 DNA: TGTGCCAGCAGCCAAAGGGTCGGGGAGCTGTTTTTT

D gene: NA
V gene: TRBV6-1
J gene: TRBJ2-7
clone size: NA
CDR3 protein: CASSLTGNYEQYF
CDR3 DNA: TGTGCCAGCAGCCTAACAGGGAACTACGAGCAGTACTTC

D gene: TRBD2
V gene: TRBV11-2
J gene: TRBJ2-2
clone size: NA
CDR3 protein: CASSLRLAGLANTGELFF
CDR3 DNA: TGTGCCAGCAGCTTAAGACTAGCGGGACTCGCGAACACCGGGGAGCTGTTTTTT

D gene: TRBD1
V gene: TRBV2
J gene: TRBJ2-5
clone size: many
CDR3 protein: CASSERGRETQYF
CDR3 DNA: TGTGCCAGCAGTGAAAGGGGGCGGGAGACCCAGTACTTC

D gene: NA
V gene: TRBV6-1
J gene: TRBJ1-1
clone size: few
CDR3 protein: CASSESLTVNTEAFF
CDR3 DNA: TGTGCCAGCAGTGAAAGCCTTACAGTGAACACTGAAGCTTTCTTT

D gene: NA
V gene: TRBV6-1
J gene: TRBJ2-3
clone size: few
CDR3 protein: CARLNVTDTQYF
CDR3 DNA: TGTGCCAGATTAAACGTTACAGATACGCAGTATTTT

D gene: TRBD2
V gene: TRBV7-2
J gene: TRBJ2-1
clone size: many
CDR3 protein: CASSLPTTSGNDEQFF
CDR3 DNA: TGTGCCAGCAGCTTACCCACGACTAGCGGTAACGATGAGCAGTTCTTC

D gene: NA
V gene: TRBV7-2
J gene: TRBJ2-7
clone size: few
CDR3 protein: CASSPRDFSYEQYF
CDR3 DNA: TGTGCCAGCAGCCCCCGGGACTTCTCCTACGAGCAGTACTTC

D gene: NA
V gene: TRBV20-1
J gene: TRBJ1-1
clone size: NA
CDR3 protein: CSAYNGLNTEAFF
CDR3 DNA: TGCAGTGCTTACAACGGGCTGAACACTGAAGCTTTCTTT

D gene: NA
V gene: TRBV5-1
J gene: TRBJ2-1
clone size: NA
CDR3 protein: CASIPVTGTGEQFF
CDR3 DNA: TGCGCCAGCATCCCCGTAACGGGTACGGGTGAGCAGTTCTTC

D gene: TRBD1
V gene: TRBV30
J gene: TRBJ1-4
clone size: NA
CDR3 protein: CAWSTSGGGRLFF
CDR3 DNA: TGTGCCTGGAGTACCTCAGGGGGGGGTCGGCTGTTTTTT

D gene: TRBD2
V gene: TRBV6-1
J gene: TRBJ2-2
clone size: few
CDR3 protein: CASTPSGSLWGGELFF
CDR3 DNA: TGTGCCAGCACCCCTAGCGGGAGCCTGTGGGGCGGGGAGCTGTTTTTT

D gene: NA
V gene: TRBV3-1
J gene: TRBJ2-7
clone size: many
CDR3 protein: CASSLEGNEQYF
CDR3 DNA: TGTGCCAGCAGCCTGGAAGGGAACGAGCAGTACTTC

D gene: NA
V gene: TRBV30
J gene: TRBJ1-2
clone size: medium-sized
CDR3 protein: CAWILLGRNYGYTF
CDR3 DNA: TGTGCCTGGATCCTCCTGGGGAGGAACTATGGCTACACCTTC

D gene: NA
V gene: TRBV5-4
J gene: TRBJ1-2
clone size: NA
CDR3 protein: CASSSSNGYTF
CDR3 DNA: TGTGCCAGCAGCTCCAGTAATGGCTACACCTTC

D gene: TRBD2
V gene: TRBV4-2
J gene: TRBJ2-5
clone size: many
CDR3 protein: CASSQGLAGGGETQYF
CDR3 DNA: TGTGCCAGCAGCCAAGGACTAGCGGGAGGTGGAGAGACCCAGTACTTC

D gene: NA
V gene: TRBV28
J gene: TRBJ2-7
clone size: few
CDR3 protein: CASSQVTGGNYEQYF
CDR3 DNA: TGTGCCAGCAGTCAGGTGACTGGCGGGAACTACGAGCAGTACTTC

D gene: NA
V gene: TRBV7-3
J gene: TRBJ2-3
clone size: many
CDR3 protein: CASSLNLGPSTDTQYF
CDR3 DNA: TGTGCCAGCAGCTTAAACCTGGGACCGAGCACAGATACGCAGTATTTT

D gene: TRBD1
V gene: TRBV2
J gene: TRBJ1-3
clone size: many
CDR3 protein: CASSGGQLSGNTIYF
CDR3 DNA: TGTGCCAGCAGTGGGGGACAGCTCTCTGGAAACACCATATATTTT

D gene: NA
V gene: TRBV5-1
J gene: TRBJ2-5
clone size: many
CDR3 protein: CASSLGGAAETQYF
CDR3 DNA: TGCGCCAGCAGCCTAGGGGGGGCCGCAGAGACCCAGTACTTC

D gene: NA
V gene: TRBV6-1
J gene: TRBJ1-4
clone size: few
CDR3 protein: CASSDDRQVLFF
CDR3 DNA: TGTGCCAGCAGTGACGACCGACAGGTGCTGTTTTTT

D gene: NA
V gene: TRBV19
J gene: TRBJ2-2
clone size: many
CDR3 protein: CAFRDTDTGELFF
CDR3 DNA: TGTGCCTTCCGGGACACGGACACCGGGGAGCTGTTTTTT

D gene: TRBD2
V gene: TRBV11-1
J gene: TRBJ2-3
clone size: many
CDR3 protein: CASRGLAGAGTDTQYF
CDR3 DNA: TGTGCCAGCAGGGGACTAGCGGGAGCGGGTACAGATACGCAGTATTTT

D gene: NA
V gene: TRBV6-5
J gene: TRBJ1-1
clone size: many
CDR3 protein: CASSYEAAPSTEAFF
CDR3 DNA: TGTGCCAGCAGTTACGAGGCCGCTCCGAGCACTGAAGCTTTCTTT

D gene: TRBD1
V gene: TRBV27
J gene: TRBJ2-6
clone size: many
CDR3 protein: CASSLSPQGAAGANVLTF
CDR3 DNA: TGTGCCAGCAGTTTATCACCCCAGGGGGCGGCTGGGGCCAACGTCCTGACTTTC

D gene: NA
V gene: TRBV7-9
J gene: TRBJ1-1
clone size: NA
CDR3 protein: CASSSDGVAEAFF
CDR3 DNA: TGTGCCAGCAGCTCGGATGGGGTCGCTGAAGCTTTCTTT

D gene: TRBD2
V gene: TRBV24-1
J gene: TRBJ2-7
clone size: few
CDR3 protein: CATSSGRLAGVGEQYF
CDR3 DNA: TGTGCCACCAGCTCAGGGAGACTAGCGGGAGTGGGTGAGCAGTACTTC

D gene: TRBD1
V gene: TRBV5-5
J gene: TRBJ2-7
clone size: NA
CDR3 protein: CASSPRQGAISYEQYF
CDR3 DNA: TGTGCCAGCAGCCCGAGACAGGGGGCGATATCCTACGAGCAGTACTTC

D gene: TRBD2
V gene: TRBV25-1
J gene: TRBJ2-1
clone size: many
CDR3 protein: CASSEAGGYNEQFF
CDR3 DNA: TGTGCCAGCAGTGAAGCGGGAGGCTACAATGAGCAGTTCTTC

D gene: NA
V gene: TRBV10-3
J gene: TRBJ2-3
clone size: many
CDR3 protein: CAAAGTGTDTQYF
CDR3 DNA: TGCGCCGCTGCCGGGACGGGGACAGATACGCAGTATTTT

D gene: NA
V gene: TRBV28
J gene: TRBJ2-2
clone size: NA
CDR3 protein: CASSRRGTGELFF
CDR3 DNA: TGTGCCAGCAGTCGGAGGGGGACCGGGGAGCTGTTTTTT

D gene: TRBD2
V gene: TRBV4-2
J gene: TRBJ2-7
clone size: NA
CDR3 protein: CASSQDWLAGTYEQYF
CDR3 DNA: TGTGCCAGCAGCCAAGATTGGCTAGCGGGAACCTACGAGCAGTACTTC

D gene: NA
V gene: TRBV3-1
J gene: TRBJ2-7
clone size: many
CDR3 protein: CASSHHTENSYEQYF
CDR3 DNA: TGTGCCAGCAGCCATCACACAGAGAACTCCTACGAGCAGTACTTC

D gene: NA
V gene: TRBV19
J gene: TRBJ2-2
clone size: few
CDR3 protein: CASSMGSGGTGELFF
CDR3 DNA: TGTGCCAGTAGTATGGGTAGTGGGGGCACCGGGGAGCTGTTTTTT

D gene: TRBD2
V gene: TRBV19
J gene: TRBJ2-1
clone size: few
CDR3 protein: CASAPSAGVVNEQFF
CDR3 DNA: TGTGCCAGTGCCCCTTCAGCGGGAGTGGTAAATGAGCAGTTCTTC

D gene: TRBD1
V gene: TRBV10-1
J gene: TRBJ2-1
clone size: few
CDR3 protein: CASRRTGWGNEQFF
CDR3 DNA: TGCGCCAGCAGGAGGACAGGATGGGGCAATGAGCAGTTCTTC

D gene: NA
V gene: TRBV7-3
J gene: TRBJ2-5
clone size: many
CDR3 protein: CASSPYGRKETQYF
CDR3 DNA: TGTGCCAGCAGCCCCTACGGACGTAAAGAGACCCAGTACTTC

D gene: NA
V gene: TRBV28
J gene: TRBJ2-7
clone size: few
CDR3 protein: CASSAAGPLYEQYF
CDR3 DNA: TGTGCCAGCAGTGCCGCCGGGCCCCTCTACGAGCAGTACTTC

D gene: TRBD2
V gene: TRBV4-1
J gene: TRBJ2-1
clone size: many
CDR3 protein: CASSLSGSSYNEQFF
CDR3 DNA: TGCGCCAGCAGCCTAAGCGGGAGCTCATACAATGAGCAGTTCTTC

D gene: TRBD2
V gene: TRBV14
J gene: TRBJ2-1
clone size: many
CDR3 protein: CASSPYSGLAGVNEQFF
CDR3 DNA: TGTGCCAGCAGCCCGTACAGTGGTCTAGCGGGAGTCAATGAGCAGTTCTTC

D gene: TRBD1
V gene: TRBV6-1
J gene: TRBJ1-6
clone size: NA
CDR3 protein: CASSQWTGGSPLHF
CDR3 DNA: TGTGCCAGCAGTCAATGGACAGGGGGATCACCCCTCCACTTT

D gene: NA
V gene: TRBV18
J gene: TRBJ1-1
clone size: medium-sized
CDR3 protein: CASSPWGDTEAFF
CDR3 DNA: TGTGCCAGCTCACCTTGGGGTGACACTGAAGCTTTCTTT

D gene: NA
V gene: TRBV29-1
J gene: TRBJ2-1
clone size: many
CDR3 protein: CSVEEGYYNEQFF
CDR3 DNA: TGCAGCGTTGAAGAGGGGTACTACAATGAGCAGTTCTTC

D gene: TRBD1
V gene: TRBV5-1
J gene: TRBJ1-1
clone size: many
CDR3 protein: CASSQDRDTEAFF
CDR3 DNA: TGCGCCAGCAGCCAAGACAGGGACACTGAAGCTTTCTTT

D gene: NA
V gene: TRBV28
J gene: TRBJ1-4
clone size: many
CDR3 protein: CASTLSTSGEGGEKLFF
CDR3 DNA: TGTGCCAGCACCTTGAGCACCTCGGGAGAGGGAGGGGAAAAACTGTTTTTT

D gene: NA
V gene: TRBV6-1
J gene: TRBJ1-2
clone size: many
CDR3 protein: CASSNQNKIFNYGYTF
CDR3 DNA: TGTGCCAGCAGTAACCAAAACAAAATTTTTAACTATGGCTACACCTTC

D gene: TRBD1
V gene: TRBV29-1
J gene: TRBJ2-7
clone size: many
CDR3 protein: CSVKDGQGSYEQYF
CDR3 DNA: TGCAGCGTTAAGGACGGACAGGGTTCCTACGAGCAGTACTTC

D gene: NA
V gene: TRBV30
J gene: TRBJ2-5
clone size: NA
CDR3 protein: CALQQETQYF
CDR3 DNA: TGTGCCCTCCAGCAAGAGACCCAGTACTTC

D gene: NA
V gene: TRBV6-5
J gene: TRBJ2-7
clone size: NA
CDR3 protein: CASSYTGTETYEQYF
CDR3 DNA: TGTGCCAGCAGTTACACCGGGACGGAGACCTACGAGCAGTACTTC